The TCR beta chain described here comes from a study of cytomegalovirus exposure and HLA in healthy donors listed by TCRdb under 2017. As for the study more broadly: A later analysis indicated that the 95 to 150 validation repertoires were generated on the platform also employed for the approximately 670 repertoires of the first cohort. A separate validation cohort of approximately 120 different subjects was used in addition to the approximately 610-subject first cohort. High-throughput TCR immunosequencing, statistical association of individual TCRs with disease status, and machine learning were combined to predict cytomegalovirus infection status. The study was designed to test whether signatures of past pathogen exposure could be identified by cataloging public T cell receptors. General conclusions and limits of the study: In the study, 150 to 200 TCR beta chains were listed as associated with cytomegalovirus. In vitro tests confirmed that a few of the cytomegalovirus-associated TCR beta chains recognize cytomegalovirus antigens. The authors suggested that the approach could potentially be extended to other disease states and immunological phenotypes. In a later analysis, TCRs clustered in the first cohort were found to also tend to co-occur in the 110 or so validation repertoires, with approximately 95% of cluster scores above 0. In both the original and validation cohorts, the classifier was reported to diagnose cytomegalovirus status with high specificity and sensitivity. Across donors, most TCR sequences were observed very rarely, whereas some public TCRs were present in many individuals. A later analysis had no HLA typing for the validation cohort, so co-occurrence there was scored across all 130 or so repertoires.

This clone was observed a few times. It lacks a known antigen. Per-base quality was not reported, and no clone a single base away is much larger than it. Relative to germline, V is missing 1 base and J is missing 7 bases, with 6 bases of the junction outside any gene match. From cysteine to phenylalanine, the CDR3 is 17 amino acids long. Solely the CDR3 DNA is kept, with 51 bases framed from the first base. The germline V gene yields KGHSH for CDR1 and LQKENI for CDR2. The library was prepared using the immunoSEQ multiplex PCR assay. The published analysis was carried out like this. A statistical classification framework was built to diagnose cytomegalovirus status from the catalog of TCR beta chain sequences. TCRdb's version of the immuneACCESS table is confined to in-frame rearrangements and falls short of the full clone set. An unresolved V gene accounts for under half of the shortfall where checked; the remainder is of unknown origin. V, J and clone size are taken as reported in that table, and D and trimming were inferred from the DNA itself. The sample yields under 150,000 clones; 80% to 90% were counted once. The top ten hold 2.9% of the sample.

Separate from the roughly 650-subject first cohort, the validation cohort of around 130 subjects was the group to which the donors belonged. Sample: PBMCs. The clonotype comes from a man between 18 and 35 years old in good health and CMV-seronegative. The chain is made from TRBV18 and TRBJ1-6; TRBD1 fits 11 bases in the junction. The nucleotide sequence reads as follows: TGTGCCAGCTCACCACGGGCCCGGGACAGGGGGAATTCACCCCTCCACTTT. It translates to CASSPRARDRGNSPLHF.